This T cell receptor beta chain was observed in a study of T cell responses to AZD1222 COVID-19 vaccine. Worth noting for this clone: Its antigen is currently unknown.

Only in-frame clones appear in the TCRdb table, and some are missing; sequencing was by immunoSEQ multiplex PCR. The sample shows under 45,000 clones, 88% of them seen only once. Germline values: CDR1 LNHDA, CDR2 SQIVND (reference sequence). This CDR3 comprises 11 residues. V was clipped by 1 base and J by 6 bases, with 3 bases between them. Notes on the study in general: Spike-specific TCRs gained breadth and depth after people received two AZD1222 doses. Clonal diversity may have been underestimated, and the donors were mostly white British, with more females than males. Repertoires were obtained only post-peak T cell response. Baseline seropositives among AZD1222 recipients totaled only five to seven.

The receptor's source is an adult who received the MenACWY meningococcal vaccine as a control. This specimen consisted of peripheral blood, obtained 28 days after the second dose of the MenACWY control vaccine. The V and J genes are TRBV19 and TRBJ1-1; no definite D call. CDR3 nucleotide sequence: TGTGCCAGTAGTATAGGACCTGAAGCTTTCTTT. Protein product: CASSIGPEAFF.